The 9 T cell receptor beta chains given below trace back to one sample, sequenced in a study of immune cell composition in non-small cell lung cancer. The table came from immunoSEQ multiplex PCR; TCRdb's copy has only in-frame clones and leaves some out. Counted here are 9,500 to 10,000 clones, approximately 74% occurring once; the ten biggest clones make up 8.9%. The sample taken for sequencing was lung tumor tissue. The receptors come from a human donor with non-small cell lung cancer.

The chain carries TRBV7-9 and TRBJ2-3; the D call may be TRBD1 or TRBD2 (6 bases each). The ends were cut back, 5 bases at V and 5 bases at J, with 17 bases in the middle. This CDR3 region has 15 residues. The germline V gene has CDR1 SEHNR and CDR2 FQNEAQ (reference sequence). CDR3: CASSRVRGQGDTQYF. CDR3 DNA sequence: TGTGCCAGCAGCCGCGTTCGGGGGCAGGGAGATACGCAGTATTTT.

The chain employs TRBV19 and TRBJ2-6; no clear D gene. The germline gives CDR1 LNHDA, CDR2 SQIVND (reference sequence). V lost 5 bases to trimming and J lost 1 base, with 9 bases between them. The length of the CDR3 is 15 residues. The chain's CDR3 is CASSALQSGANVLTF. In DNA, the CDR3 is TGTGCCAGTAGTGCCTTACAATCTGGGGCCAACGTCCTGACTTTC.

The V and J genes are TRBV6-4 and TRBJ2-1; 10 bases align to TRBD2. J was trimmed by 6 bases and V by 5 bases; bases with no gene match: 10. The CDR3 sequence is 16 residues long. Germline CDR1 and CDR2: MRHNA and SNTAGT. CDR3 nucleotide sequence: TGTGCCAGCAGTCCCGAACTAGCGGGGAGTCTCAATGAGCAGTTCTTC. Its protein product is CASSPELAGSLNEQFF.

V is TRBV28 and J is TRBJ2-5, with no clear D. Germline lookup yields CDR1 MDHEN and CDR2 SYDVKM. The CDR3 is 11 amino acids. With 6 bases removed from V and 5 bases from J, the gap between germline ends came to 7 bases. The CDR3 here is CASRHLETQYF. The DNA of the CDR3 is TGTGCCAGCAGGCACTTGGAGACCCAGTACTTC.

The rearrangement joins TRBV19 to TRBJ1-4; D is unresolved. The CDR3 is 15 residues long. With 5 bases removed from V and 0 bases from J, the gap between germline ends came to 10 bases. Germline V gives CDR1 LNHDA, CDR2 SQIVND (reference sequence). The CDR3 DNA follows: TGTGCCAGTAGTCGGGGAGATCCAACTAATGAAAAACTGTTTTTT. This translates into CASSRGDPTNEKLFF.

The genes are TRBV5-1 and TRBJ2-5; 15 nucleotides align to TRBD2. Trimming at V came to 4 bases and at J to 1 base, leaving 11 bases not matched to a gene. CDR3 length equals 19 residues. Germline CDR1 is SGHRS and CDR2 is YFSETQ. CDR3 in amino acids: CASSRQVPGLAGGQETQYF. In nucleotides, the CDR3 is TGCGCCAGCAGCCGACAGGTCCCGGGACTAGCGGGGGGCCAAGAGACCCAGTACTTC.

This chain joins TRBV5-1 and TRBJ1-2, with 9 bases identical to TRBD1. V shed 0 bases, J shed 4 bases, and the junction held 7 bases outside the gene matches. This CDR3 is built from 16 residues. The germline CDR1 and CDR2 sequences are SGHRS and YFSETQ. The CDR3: CASSLDGTGFPYGYTF. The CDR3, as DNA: TGCGCCAGCAGCTTGGATGGGACAGGGTTTCCCTATGGCTACACCTTC.

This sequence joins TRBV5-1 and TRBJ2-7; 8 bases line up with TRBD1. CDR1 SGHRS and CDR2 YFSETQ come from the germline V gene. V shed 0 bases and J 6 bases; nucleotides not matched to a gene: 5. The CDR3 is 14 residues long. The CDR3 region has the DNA TGCGCCAGCAGCTTGGTTGTCAGGGGGCGCGAGCAGTACTTC. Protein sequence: CASSLVVRGREQYF.

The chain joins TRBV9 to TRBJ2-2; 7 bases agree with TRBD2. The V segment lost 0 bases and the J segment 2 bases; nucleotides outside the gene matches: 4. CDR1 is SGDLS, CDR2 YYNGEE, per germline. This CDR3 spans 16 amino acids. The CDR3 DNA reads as TGTGCCAGCAGCGTAGGGGGGGGAACTAACACCGGGGAGCTGTTTTTT. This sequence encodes CASSVGGGTNTGELFF. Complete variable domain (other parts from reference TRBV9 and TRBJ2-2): DSGVTQTPKHLITATGQRVTLRCSPRSGDLSVYWYQQSLDQGLQFLIQYYNGEERAKGNILERFSAQQFPDLHSELNLSSLELGDSALYFCASSVGGGTNTGELFFGEGSRLTVL.